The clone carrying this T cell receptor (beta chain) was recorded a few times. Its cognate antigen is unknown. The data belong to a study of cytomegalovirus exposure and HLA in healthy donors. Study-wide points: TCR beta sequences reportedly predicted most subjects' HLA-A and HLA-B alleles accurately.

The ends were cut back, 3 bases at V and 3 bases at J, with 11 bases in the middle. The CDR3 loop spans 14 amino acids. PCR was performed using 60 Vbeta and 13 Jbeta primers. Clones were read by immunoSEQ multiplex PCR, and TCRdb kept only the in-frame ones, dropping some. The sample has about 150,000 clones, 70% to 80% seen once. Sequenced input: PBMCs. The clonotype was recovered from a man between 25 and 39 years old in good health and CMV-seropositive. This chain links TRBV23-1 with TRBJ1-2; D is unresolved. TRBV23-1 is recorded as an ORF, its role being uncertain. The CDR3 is CASSHCDKDYGYTF. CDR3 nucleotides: TGCGCCAGCAGTCACTGTGACAAGGACTATGGCTACACCTTC.